These 9 T cell receptor beta chains came from one sample sequenced in a study of blood T cell repertoires in COVID-19. Assay: immunoSEQ multiplex PCR; the TCRdb copy retains only in-frame clones and omits some. The profile shows about 270,000 clones, 65% to 90% of them singletons. Source material: peripheral blood. The source is a human donor in a cohort sampled during active COVID-19.

This chain joins TRBV5-4 and TRBJ2-1; TRBD2 aligns across 10 bases. Trimming removed 1 base from V and 10 bases from J; junction bases left unmatched: 2. Per germline, CDR1 SGHNT and CDR2 YYREEE (reference sequence). This CDR3 has 13 amino acids. CDR3 sequence (DNA): TGTGCCAGCAGCTTGATAGCGGGAGGCGAGCAGTTCTTC. Translated, it gives CASSLIAGGEQFF.

This chain uses TRBV18 with TRBJ2-2; TRBD1 aligns across 9 bases. The CDR3 runs 15 residues. The V segment lost 4 bases and the J segment 3 bases; nucleotides outside the gene matches: 3. Germline V gene sequence: CDR1 KGHSH, CDR2 LQKENI. This CDR3 reads CASSLQGADTGELFF. CDR3 nucleotide sequence: TGTGCCAGCTCACTACAGGGGGCTGACACCGGGGAGCTGTTTTTT.

The chain is built from TRBV4-1 and TRBJ1-2; D is perhaps TRBD1 (5 bases). The germline V gene encodes CDR1 MGHRA and CDR2 YSYEKL. CDR3 size: 15 residues. The V end lost 1 base, the J end lost 0 bases, and 9 bases lay between the germline ends. The CDR3 is CASSQGGQTNYGYTF. In DNA, the CDR3 is TGCGCCAGCAGCCAAGGTGGACAAACTAACTATGGCTACACCTTC.

The chain has TRBV27 and TRBJ2-1; 9 bases map to TRBD2. The CDR3 consists of 13 residues. J lost 8 bases, V lost 6 bases, and 5 bases had no gene match. Germline CDR1 and CDR2: MNHEY and SMNVEV (reference sequence). The CDR3 reads CASRSGLAYEQFF. The DNA for the CDR3 is TGTGCCAGCAGGTCGGGACTAGCTTATGAGCAGTTCTTC.

This sequence joins TRBV6-5 and TRBJ1-5; D remains unclear. V dropped 1 base and J dropped 5 bases, with 9 bases sitting between them. The germline V gene encodes CDR1 MNHEY and CDR2 SVGAGI. This CDR3 comprises 14 residues. CDR3 in amino acids: CASSYLGEDQPQHF. The CDR3 coding sequence is TGTGCCAGCAGTTACTTAGGAGAAGATCAGCCCCAGCATTTT.

The chain employs TRBV15 and TRBJ1-2; maybe TRBD1 (6 bases). There are 15 residues in the CDR3. Germline values: CDR1 LNHNV, CDR2 YYDKDF (reference sequence). The CDR3 nucleotides are TGTGCGGTCACGAGGGGGGGCGGCCAACCCTATGGCTACACCTTC. This gives the protein CAVTRGGGQPYGYTF.

The chain recombines TRBV2 with TRBJ1-2, with no clear D. Germline values: CDR1 SNHLY, CDR2 FYNNEI. This CDR3 is 14 amino acids long. The V end was cut by 6 bases, the J end by 2 bases, with 13 bases between. This CDR3 reads CASRASSENYGYTF. CDR3 in DNA: TGTGCCAGCAGGGCATCATCTGAAAACTATGGCTACACCTTC.

This chain links TRBV7-9 with TRBJ2-5; the match to TRBD2 covers 7 bases. V lost 4 bases, J lost 3 bases, and 2 bases stayed unmatched. The CDR3 spans 13 residues. Germline loops: CDR1 SEHNR, CDR2 FQNEAQ (reference sequence). The CDR3 nucleotides are TGTGCCAGCAGCTCTAGCGGTAAAGAGACCCAGTACTTC. This codes for CASSSSGKETQYF. Filled out from reference TRBV7-9 and TRBJ2-5, the complete variable domain reads DTGVSQNPRHKITKRGQNVTFRCDPISEHNRLYWYRQTLGQGPEFLTYFQNEAQLEKSRLLSDRFSAERPKGSFSTLEIQRTEQGDSAMYLCASSSSGKETQYFGPGTRLLVL.

The V gene is TRBV2, the J gene TRBJ2-2; D may be TRBD2 (6 bases). The CDR3 length is 15 residues. Germline V lookup: CDR1 SNHLY, CDR2 FYNNEI. V was pared by 4 bases and J by 8 bases, with 17 bases between. Here the CDR3 DNA reads TGTGCCAGCAGTGTGTGGGACTCCTCAGGTGGGGAGCTGTTTTTT. This sequence encodes CASSVWDSSGGELFF.